Listed below are T cell receptor beta chains from one sample, sequenced in a study of siplizumab effects on memory and regulatory T cells. This table comes from immunoSEQ multiplex PCR, and its TCRdb copy is limited to in-frame clones, with some not included. The sample carries about 26,000 clones, about 79% recorded once. The sequencing sample was made of memory CD4+ T cells sorted from blood. These receptors originate from a human donor in good health. Each CDR3 is given with its conserved first and last residue. Each record gives: V gene, J gene, CDR3 length, D gene, clone size, CDR3 protein, CDR3 DNA. D genes are given only for firm matches. Expanded clones get a size class; other rows say once, few or many, or leave the size out.

TRBV16	TRBJ2-3	15	TRBD1	few	CASSQDRGRTDTQYF	TGTGCCAGCAGCCAGGACAGGGGGAGGACAGATACGCAGTATTTT
TRBV7-2	TRBJ2-1	16	TRBD1	NA	CASSLAQGQGLNEQFF	TGTGCCAGCAGCTTAGCGCAGGGACAGGGCTTGAATGAGCAGTTCTTC
TRBV21-1	TRBJ1-6	20	NA	NA	CASSKALGQGPLFYNSPLHF	TGTGCCAGCAGCAAAGCACTAGGACAGGGGCCCCTCTTCTATAATTCACCCCTCCACTTT
TRBV10-3	TRBJ2-1	15	TRBD2	NA	CAISTLAGVEGEQFF	TGTGCCATCAGCACCTTAGCGGGAGTAGAGGGTGAGCAGTTCTTC
TRBV18	TRBJ2-3	15	TRBD2	NA	CASSPGSGSTDTQYF	TGTGCCAGCTCACCGGGTAGCGGGAGCACAGATACGCAGTATTTT
TRBV7-8	TRBJ2-1	17	TRBD2	NA	CASSLALTSGMGDEQFF	TGTGCCAGCAGCTTAGCGCTGACTAGCGGGATGGGCGATGAGCAGTTCTTC
TRBV4-1	TRBJ1-3	13	NA	few	CASSQVPGNTIYF	TGCGCCAGCAGCCAAGTCCCGGGGAACACCATATATTTT
TRBV19	TRBJ1-5	10	NA	once	CARPISSIFF	TGTGCCAGGCCAATATCCTCCATTTTTTTT
TRBV7-7	TRBJ1-1	14	NA	NA	CASSLTEGSAEAFF	TGTGCTAGCAGCTTAACCGAAGGGAGCGCTGAAGCTTTCTTT
TRBV18	TRBJ1-2	11	NA	NA	CASSLAAGYTF	TGTGCCAGCTCCCTGGCTGCCGGCTACACCTTC
TRBV30	TRBJ2-7	15	TRBD1	NA	CAWSVRDRGVYEQYF	TGTGCCTGGAGTGTACGGGACAGGGGGGTATACGAGCAGTACTTC
TRBV19	TRBJ1-5	15	NA	once	CASSTGTLSNQPQHF	TGTGCCAGTAGTACCGGGACACTTAGCAATCAGCCCCAGCATTTT
TRBV13	TRBJ1-2	13	TRBD1	NA	CASSQYRGLGYTF	TGTGCCAGCAGCCAATACAGGGGACTTGGCTACACCTTC
TRBV19	TRBJ2-1	14	NA	NA	CASSHGQAYNEQFF	TGTGCCAGTAGTCACGGACAAGCCTACAATGAGCAGTTCTTC
TRBV18	TRBJ2-1	13	NA	NA	CASAWGRENEQFF	TGTGCCAGCGCCTGGGGGCGGGAAAATGAGCAGTTCTTC
TRBV18	TRBJ2-6	12	NA	NA	CASSPLRDVLTF	TGTGCCAGCTCACCACTCAGGGACGTCCTGACTTTC
TRBV30	TRBJ1-1	11	NA	NA	CASDRGASAFF	TGTGCTTCGGATCGGGGGGCATCGGCTTTCTTT
TRBV5-4	TRBJ2-1	15	TRBD1	NA	CASSLTQGVYNEQFF	TGTGCCAGCAGCTTGACCCAGGGGGTTTACAATGAGCAGTTCTTC
TRBV18	TRBJ2-3	14	NA	few	CASSPLQETDTQYF	TGTGCCAGCTCACCACTCCAGGAAACAGATACGCAGTATTTT
TRBV4-1	TRBJ1-2	14	NA	NA	CASSQRNQAYGYTF	TGCGCCAGCAGCCAAAGGAACCAAGCCTATGGCTACACCTTC
TRBV12-5	TRBJ2-7	18	NA	NA	CASGLMTLTGIGSYEQYF	TGTGCTAGTGGTTTGATGACGCTCACAGGGATCGGGTCCTACGAGCAGTACTTC
TRBV7-8	TRBJ2-5	17	TRBD1	few	CASSLGRFFGQGETQYF	TGTGCCAGCAGCTTAGGAAGGTTTTTTGGACAGGGAGAGACCCAGTACTTC
TRBV19	TRBJ1-3	13	NA	once	CASRFGSGNTIYF	TGTGCCAGTAGATTTGGCTCTGGAAACACCATATATTTT
TRBV30	TRBJ1-1	12	TRBD1	NA	CAWGDRLTEAFF	TGTGCCTGGGGGGACAGGCTCACTGAAGCTTTCTTT
TRBV6-6	TRBJ2-7	15	TRBD2	NA	CASSTSGGSSYEQYF	TGTGCCAGCAGTACTAGCGGGGGGAGCTCCTACGAGCAGTACTTC
TRBV4-3	TRBJ2-7	15	NA	NA	CASSQDRVSAYEQYF	TGCGCCAGCAGCCAAGATCGTGTTTCGGCCTACGAGCAGTACTTC
TRBV6-1	TRBJ2-7	13	TRBD2	medium-sized	CASQLAGPGEQYF	TGTGCCAGCCAACTAGCGGGGCCGGGCGAGCAGTACTTC
TRBV5-6	TRBJ1-1	15	NA	NA	CASSLNGGVNTEAFF	TGTGCCAGCAGCTTGAATGGGGGGGTGAACACTGAAGCTTTCTTT
TRBV30	TRBJ2-7	14	NA	NA	CAWTVSSLPYEQYF	TGTGCCTGGACAGTTTCTAGTCTGCCCTACGAGCAGTACTTC
TRBV7-9	TRBJ2-6	17	TRBD1	NA	CASSPTGQGSGANVLTF	TGTGCCAGCAGCCCTACGGGACAGGGTTCTGGGGCCAACGTCCTGACTTTC
TRBV30	TRBJ2-7	13	TRBD2	NA	CAWTSGHSYEQYF	TGTGCCTGGACTAGCGGTCACTCCTACGAGCAGTACTTC
TRBV4-2	TRBJ2-5	18	TRBD2	few	CASSQATSGIGYQETQYF	TGTGCCAGCAGCCAAGCGACTAGCGGGATTGGGTACCAAGAGACCCAGTACTTC
TRBV7-2	TRBJ1-1	15	TRBD1	few	CASSLQGARGTEAFF	TGTGCCAGCAGCTTACAGGGGGCGCGGGGCACTGAAGCTTTCTTT
TRBV5-1	TRBJ2-7	14	NA	few	CASSNRQEAYEQYF	TGCGCCAGCAGCAACCGACAGGAGGCCTACGAGCAGTACTTC
TRBV29-1	TRBJ1-3	12	NA	NA	CSVVTGQNTIYF	TGCAGCGTCGTAACAGGCCAGAACACCATATATTTT
TRBV7-9	TRBJ2-5	14	NA	NA	CASSPGPRGETQYF	TGTGCCAGCAGCCCGGGGCCGAGGGGGGAGACCCAGTACTTC
TRBV6-6	TRBJ2-5	14	NA	once	CASSGGGHGETQYF	TGTGCCAGCAGCGGAGGGGGGCACGGAGAGACCCAGTACTTC
TRBV27	TRBJ2-6	14	NA	NA	CASSFRVGANVLTF	TGTGCCAGCAGTTTTAGGGTTGGGGCCAACGTCCTGACTTTC
TRBV14	TRBJ2-3	13	NA	NA	CASSQDLVDTQYF	TGTGCCAGCAGCCAAGATCTCGTAGATACGCAGTATTTT
TRBV7-2	TRBJ1-5	13	NA	NA	CASTIASNQPQHF	TGTGCCAGCACTATCGCAAGCAATCAGCCCCAGCATTTT
TRBV18	TRBJ2-5	14	TRBD2	NA	CASSRGLAPETQYF	TGTGCCAGCTCCCGTGGACTAGCCCCTGAGACCCAGTACTTC
TRBV15	TRBJ1-1	15	NA	NA	CATSRAGWENTEAFF	TGTGCCACCAGCAGAGCGGGGTGGGAGAACACTGAAGCTTTCTTT
TRBV4-1	TRBJ2-7	13	NA	NA	CASSSETGYEQYF	TGCGCCAGCAGCTCCGAAACAGGCTACGAGCAGTACTTC
TRBV12-5	TRBJ2-5	11	NA	few	CASGSQETQYF	TGTGCTAGTGGTTCTCAAGAGACCCAGTACTTC
TRBV6-1	TRBJ2-7	15	TRBD2	NA	CASFSGSTISYEQYF	TGTGCCAGCTTCAGCGGGAGCACGATTTCCTACGAGCAGTACTTC
TRBV15	TRBJ2-7	13	TRBD2	NA	CATSSPLADEQYF	TGTGCCACCAGCTCCCCCCTAGCGGACGAGCAGTACTTC
TRBV9	TRBJ1-2	14	NA	NA	CASSVATQNYGYTF	TGTGCCAGCAGCGTAGCTACACAGAATTATGGCTACACCTTC
TRBV5-1	TRBJ1-1	16	TRBD1	NA	CASRSGQGRANTEAFF	TGCGCCAGCAGATCAGGACAGGGCAGGGCGAACACTGAAGCTTTCTTT
TRBV6-5	TRBJ2-7	16	NA	NA	CASSLGPRSASYEQYF	TGTGCCAGCAGTTTAGGACCCCGGTCCGCCTCCTACGAGCAGTACTTC
TRBV6-1	TRBJ2-5	15	TRBD1	NA	CASSRQGFLQETQYF	TGTGCCAGCAGTCGACAGGGGTTCCTCCAAGAGACCCAGTACTTC
TRBV5-6	TRBJ1-1	13	TRBD1	NA	CASSNDRDTEAFF	TGTGCCAGCAGCAACGACAGGGACACTGAAGCTTTCTTT
TRBV10-3	TRBJ2-3	13	TRBD2	NA	CAIRTSGTDTQYF	TGTGCCATCAGGACTAGCGGCACAGATACGCAGTATTTT
TRBV5-4	TRBJ1-2	19	TRBD1	NA	CASSLAGTGGPGGNYGYTF	TGTGCCAGCAGCTTGGCCGGGACAGGGGGCCCCGGGGGTAACTATGGCTACACCTTC
TRBV5-1	TRBJ2-1	15	NA	NA	CASSLGQTGNNEQFF	TGCGCCAGCAGCTTGGGCCAAACGGGCAACAATGAGCAGTTCTTC
TRBV6-6	TRBJ2-5	16	NA	NA	CASRPPPGGEGETQYF	TGTGCCAGCAGACCACCCCCAGGGGGGGAGGGAGAGACCCAGTACTTC
TRBV2	TRBJ2-7	15	TRBD2	NA	CASSPSGSHPYEQYF	TGTGCCAGCAGTCCGAGCGGGAGCCACCCCTACGAGCAGTACTTC